This T cell receptor beta chain was captured in a study of post-analysis software for immune sequencing data. The library was made from cDNA and included unique molecular identifiers. TCRdb called the PCR reads again in MiXCR, with one record for every CDR3 protein. Of fewer than 900,000 distinct CDR3 sequences listed, 46% were seen once; the top ten hold 4.9%. The V gene's germline CDR1 is SGHTA and CDR2 FQGNSA. Trimming shortened V by 0 bases and J by 2 bases, and 13 bases separated the two germline ends. CDR3 length equals 16 residues. Study results and caveats: A handful of TRBV segments occurring more often in patients than controls included TRBV5-6, TRBV5-1 and TRBV20-1.

In regard to this clonotype: The antigen is unknown.

The sequence was obtained from a girl aged 5 to 17 with multiple sclerosis. The chain couples TRBV7-2 to TRBJ2-5; D remains ambiguous. The material sequenced was blood. CDR3 protein: CASSLAPIPQQETQYF. Written as DNA, the CDR3 is TGTGCCAGCAGCTTAGCGCCGATTCCTCAACAAGAGACCCAGTACTTC.